The 19 T cell receptor beta chains in this list originate from one sample, sequenced in a study of OX40 agonist ivuxolimab in advanced cancers. Generated by immunoSEQ multiplex PCR, the TCRdb table keeps only in-frame clones and is missing some. This sample carries about 13,000 clones, 65% to 85% of them seen once, and the ten largest clones take approximately 35%. The sample in question was CD4+ or CD8+ T cells sorted from blood, obtained in a trial of the OX40 agonist ivuxolimab. The receptors here all came from an adult with an advanced solid tumor such as melanoma, head and neck, liver or kidney cancer.

This chain connects TRBV5-6 to TRBJ2-7, with D tentatively TRBD2 (6 bases). V was clipped by 0 bases and J by 0 bases, with 7 bases between them. The CDR3 consists of 14 residues. The V gene's germline CDR1 is SGHDT and CDR2 YYEEEE. The DNA of the CDR3 is TGTGCCAGCAGCTTGGGCGGGGCCTCCTACGAGCAGTACTTC. It translates to CASSLGGASYEQYF.

V and J are TRBV27 and TRBJ2-7, with 10 nucleotides matching TRBD1. The CDR3 consists of 14 residues. After removal of 5 bases from V and 4 bases from J, the junction contained 5 bases not matched to a gene. CDR1 and CDR2 (germline): MNHEY, SMNVEV (reference sequence). The CDR3 DNA reads TGTGCCAGCAGTCTAGACAGGGGGCGATACGAGCAGTACTTC. The encoded protein is CASSLDRGRYEQYF.

The chain is built from TRBV4-1 and TRBJ1-4; D is ambiguous. This CDR3 is built from 14 residues. V lost 0 bases, J lost 7 bases, and 9 bases lay in between. Germline V gives CDR1 MGHRA, CDR2 YSYEKL. This CDR3 is CASSQETTTEKLFF. The DNA for the CDR3 is TGCGCCAGCAGCCAAGAGACTACCACTGAAAAACTGTTTTTT.

J is TRBJ2-7 and V is TRBV7-9; TRBD2 aligns across 10 bases. There are 17 residues in the CDR3. CDR1 SEHNR and CDR2 FQNEAQ come from the germline V gene (reference sequence). The trim removed 4 bases at V and 3 bases at J, leaving 12 bases unmatched. The CDR3 DNA is TGTGCCAGCAGCTGGGTGGCGGGGACTAGCGCTATCTACGAGCAGTACTTC. Translated: CASSWVAGTSAIYEQYF.

The V gene is TRBV7-6, the J gene TRBJ1-2; TRBD1 agrees at 7 bases. J lost 7 bases, V lost 5 bases, and 10 bases had no gene match. The CDR3 spans 14 residues. Germline loops: CDR1 SGHVS, CDR2 FNYEAQ. CDR3 loop: CASSPRDSYFGYTF. The CDR3 DNA reads TGTGCCAGCAGCCCCAGGGACAGCTATTTTGGCTACACCTTC.

V and J are TRBV4-1 and TRBJ2-1; 8 nucleotides match TRBD2. The CDR3 sequence is 19 residues long. CDR1 MGHRA and CDR2 YSYEKL come from the germline V gene. J was trimmed by 8 bases and V by 2 bases; bases with no gene match: 20. The CDR3 DNA reads as TGCGCCAGCAGCCAACTTCCGGGGGGGAAGCGGGAGTTTTTCGATGAGCAGTTCTTC. This sequence encodes CASSQLPGGKREFFDEQFF.

The rearrangement joins TRBV28 to TRBJ2-5; 9 bases match TRBD1. The junction had 5 bases not matched to a gene; V was cut back by 6 bases and J by 6 bases. Germline V lookup: CDR1 MDHEN, CDR2 SYDVKM. The CDR3 has 13 residues. The CDR3 sequence: CASSTDRGKTQYF. The CDR3 DNA sequence: TGTGCCAGCAGCACGGACAGGGGAAAGACCCAGTACTTC.

This clone is labeled as medium-sized (0.01 to 0.1%). The J gene is TRBJ1-5, the V gene TRBV19, with unresolved D. V lost 3 bases to trimming and J lost 9 bases, with 15 bases between them. This CDR3 spans 14 amino acids. Germline-derived CDR1 and CDR2 are LNHDA and SQIVND (reference sequence). CDR3 nucleotides: TGTGCCAGTAGTATCCGCGGTGGCCCCCGGCCCCAGCATTTT. It specifies CASSIRGGPRPQHF.

The count of this clone is one. The V call is TRBV25-1, the J call TRBJ1-3; no firm D call. Trimming cost V 6 bases and J 0 bases, with 12 bases left between them. Germline V gene lookup returns CDR1 MGHDK and CDR2 SYGVNS. This CDR3 is built from 15 residues. The CDR3 loop is CASSPRWDSGNTIYF. CDR3 DNA: TGTGCCAGCAGCCCACGATGGGACTCTGGAAACACCATATATTTT.

J is TRBJ2-6 and V is TRBV6-4; D is uncertain. The germline gives CDR1 MRHNA, CDR2 SNTAGT. The CDR3 covers 15 residues. V lost 11 bases and J 0 bases, leaving 14 bases between the germline ends. CDR3 residues: CAFYRPNSGANVLTF. DNA for the CDR3: TGTGCCTTCTATCGGCCGAACTCTGGGGCCAACGTCCTGACTTTC.

The table lists this clone with a few counts. The chain combines TRBV5-1 with TRBJ1-2; TRBD1 aligns across 11 bases. This CDR3 region has 17 residues. Per germline, CDR1 SGHRS and CDR2 YFSETQ. V shed 4 bases, J shed 0 bases, and the junction held 8 bases outside the gene matches. CDR3 bases: TGCGCCAGCAGCGCGCCCGGGACAGGGGGAGCTAACTATGGCTACACCTTC. The encoded protein is CASSAPGTGGANYGYTF.

The chain employs TRBV7-9 and TRBJ2-3; 7 nucleotides line up with TRBD2. This CDR3 is 16 amino acids long. Germline trimming cut 2 bases from V and 3 bases from J; bases unmatched to any gene: 8. Germline lookup yields CDR1 SEHNR and CDR2 FQNEAQ (reference sequence). In DNA, the CDR3 is TGTGCCAGCAGCTTACAAGGCGGGGGATCAACAGATACGCAGTATTTT. It encodes CASSLQGGGSTDTQYF.

This chain uses TRBV7-6 with TRBJ2-2, with TRBD2 matching 11 bases. J was trimmed by 3 bases and V by 5 bases; bases with no gene match: 8. This CDR3 is built from 17 residues. Per the germline V gene, CDR1 is SGHVS and CDR2 is FNYEAQ. The CDR3 reads CASSPLAGGPDTGELFF. The CDR3 DNA reads TGTGCCAGCAGCCCGTTAGCGGGAGGGCCGGACACCGGGGAGCTGTTTTTT.

The V call is TRBV2, the J call TRBJ1-1; D not resolved. The CDR3 runs to 13 residues. Germline V gene data show CDR1 as SNHLY and CDR2 as FYNNEI. V lost 10 bases and J lost 1, with 13 bases in between. CDR3 sequence: CATSLSGNTEAFF. The CDR3 region has the DNA TGTGCCACCTCTTTATCAGGGAACACTGAAGCTTTCTTT.

This chain uses TRBV7-9 with TRBJ2-7; 9 nucleotides line up with TRBD1. The CDR3 is 17 residues long. The trim removed 2 bases at V and 6 bases at J, leaving 14 bases unmatched. Germline V gene sequence: CDR1 SEHNR, CDR2 FQNEAQ (reference sequence). Written as DNA, the CDR3 is TGTGCCAGCAGCTTAAGTTATCGTCGGGACAGGGATATCGAGCAGTACTTC. Amino acid sequence: CASSLSYRRDRDIEQYF.

The V gene is TRBV5-4, the J gene TRBJ2-7, with TRBD2 identical over 11 bases. CDR3 length equals 15 residues. With V trimmed by 1 base and J by 1 base, 1 base remained unmatched. Germline lookup yields CDR1 SGHNT and CDR2 YYREEE (reference sequence). Here the CDR3 reads CASSLLAGGSYEQYF. The CDR3 DNA follows: TGTGCCAGCAGCTTGCTAGCGGGGGGATCCTACGAGCAGTACTTC. Combining the CDR3 with reference TRBV5-4 and TRBJ2-7 gives the whole variable domain ETGVTQSPTHLIKTRGQQVTLRCSSQSGHNTVSWYQQALGQGPQFIFQYYREEENGRGNFPPRFSGLQFPNYSSELNVNALELDDSALYLCASSLLAGGSYEQYFGPGTRLTVT.

This chain joins TRBV6-1 and TRBJ1-1; D gene ambiguous. In germline, CDR1 is MNHNS, CDR2 SASEGT. The CDR3 contains 12 residues. Trimming took 5 bases from V and 0 from J, leaving 4 bases between them. The CDR3 loop is CASSYVNTEAFF. In nucleotides, the CDR3 is TGTGCCAGCAGTTATGTGAACACTGAAGCTTTCTTT.

The chain links TRBV28 to TRBJ2-7; D is unclear. The CDR3 consists of 12 residues. Germline CDR1 reads MDHEN; CDR2 reads SYDVKM. The ends were cut back, 3 bases at V and 4 bases at J, with 7 bases in the middle. The CDR3, as DNA: TGTGCCAGCAGTTTGGAAGCTTACGAGCAGTACTTC. Encoded protein: CASSLEAYEQYF.

This clone was detected only once. The rearrangement uses TRBV5-4 and TRBJ2-1, with 9 bases aligning to TRBD2. The germline V gene encodes CDR1 SGHNT and CDR2 YYREEE (reference sequence). The V segment lost 4 bases and the J segment 4 bases; nucleotides outside the gene matches: 9. This CDR3 region has 16 residues. CDR3 nucleotides: TGTGCCAGCAGCCCAGGGGGGACTAGCAGATACAATGAGCAGTTCTTC. This codes for CASSPGGTSRYNEQFF.